This paragraph reports one T cell receptor (beta chain). Its antigen is not identified. This specimen belongs to a study of T cell responses to AZD1222 COVID-19 vaccine. The wider study: Pooled samples include second doses given at about 4 or 12 weeks. Study-level results: The donors showed a predominance of white British ancestry and of females, with possible underestimation of clonal diversity. Spike-specific TCRs gained breadth and depth after people received two AZD1222 doses.

Assay: immunoSEQ multiplex PCR; the TCRdb copy retains only in-frame clones and omits some. The sample carries roughly 190,000 clones, 80% to 95% recorded once. The J segment lost 5 bases and the V segment lost 0 bases, leaving 7 bases of the junction unmatched. The CDR3 runs 15 residues. Germline CDR1 MNHEY, CDR2 SMNVEV (reference sequence). The sequences come from peripheral blood, collected on day 0 of AZD1222 vaccination. V is TRBV27 and J is TRBJ2-7; 7 nucleotides match TRBD2. This receptor was taken from an adult in good health. This CDR3 reads CASSLSARGLNEQYF. Written as DNA, the CDR3 is TGTGCCAGCAGTTTATCGGCGCGGGGGTTGAACGAGCAGTACTTC.